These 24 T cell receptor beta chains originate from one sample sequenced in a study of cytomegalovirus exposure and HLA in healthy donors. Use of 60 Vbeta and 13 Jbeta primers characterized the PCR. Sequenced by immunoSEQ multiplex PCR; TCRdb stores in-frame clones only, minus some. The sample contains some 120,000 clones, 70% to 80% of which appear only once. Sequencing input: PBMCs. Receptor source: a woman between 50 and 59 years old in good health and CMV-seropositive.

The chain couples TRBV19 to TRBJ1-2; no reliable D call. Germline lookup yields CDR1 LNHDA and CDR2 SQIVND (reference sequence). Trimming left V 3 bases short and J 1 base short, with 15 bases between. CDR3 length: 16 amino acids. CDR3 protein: CASSIYFTAVNYGYTF. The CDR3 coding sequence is TGTGCCAGTAGTATTTATTTTACGGCGGTTAACTATGGCTACACCTTC. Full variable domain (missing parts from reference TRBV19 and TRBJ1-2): DGGITQSPKYLFRKEGQNVTLSCEQNLNHDAMYWYRQDPGQGLRLIYYSQIVNDFQKGDIAEGYSVSREKKESFPLTVTSAQKNPTAFYLCASSIYFTAVNYGYTFGSGTRLTVV.

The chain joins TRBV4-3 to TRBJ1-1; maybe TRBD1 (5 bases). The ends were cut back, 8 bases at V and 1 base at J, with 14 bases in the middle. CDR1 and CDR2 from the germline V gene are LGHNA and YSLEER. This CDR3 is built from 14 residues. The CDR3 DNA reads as TGCGCCAGCCGGCGGGGGAGAGCGAACACTGAAGCTTTCTTT. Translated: CASRRGRANTEAFF.

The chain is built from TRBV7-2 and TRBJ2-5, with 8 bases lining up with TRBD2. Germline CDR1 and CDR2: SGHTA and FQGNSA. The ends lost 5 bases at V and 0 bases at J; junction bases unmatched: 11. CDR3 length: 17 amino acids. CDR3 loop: CASSRGIAGPYQETQYF. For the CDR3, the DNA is TGTGCCAGCAGCCGTGGGATAGCGGGGCCGTACCAAGAGACCCAGTACTTC.

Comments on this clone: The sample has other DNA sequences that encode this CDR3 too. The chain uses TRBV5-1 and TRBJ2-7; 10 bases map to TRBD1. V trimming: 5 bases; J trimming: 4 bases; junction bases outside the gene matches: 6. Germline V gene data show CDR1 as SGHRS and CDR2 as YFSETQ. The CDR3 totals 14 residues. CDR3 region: CASSPGQGGYEQYF. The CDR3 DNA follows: TGCGCCAGCAGTCCAGGACAGGGGGGGTACGAGCAGTACTTC.

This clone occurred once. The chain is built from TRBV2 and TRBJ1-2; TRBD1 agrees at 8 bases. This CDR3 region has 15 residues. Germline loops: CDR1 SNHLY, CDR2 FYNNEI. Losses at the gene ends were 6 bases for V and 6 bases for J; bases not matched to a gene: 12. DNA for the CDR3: TGTGCCAGCAGGGGGACAGGAGGAGGGTGGCATGGCTACACCTTC. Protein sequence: CASRGTGGGWHGYTF.

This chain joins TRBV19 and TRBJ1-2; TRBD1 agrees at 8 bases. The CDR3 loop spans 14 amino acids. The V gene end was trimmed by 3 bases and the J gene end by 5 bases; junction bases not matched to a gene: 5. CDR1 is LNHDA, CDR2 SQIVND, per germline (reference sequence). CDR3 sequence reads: CASSIQGARYGYTF. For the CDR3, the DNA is TGTGCCAGTAGTATCCAGGGGGCAAGGTATGGCTACACCTTC. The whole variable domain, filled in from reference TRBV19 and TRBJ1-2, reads DGGITQSPKYLFRKEGQNVTLSCEQNLNHDAMYWYRQDPGQGLRLIYYSQIVNDFQKGDIAEGYSVSREKKESFPLTVTSAQKNPTAFYLCASSIQGARYGYTFGSGTRLTVV.

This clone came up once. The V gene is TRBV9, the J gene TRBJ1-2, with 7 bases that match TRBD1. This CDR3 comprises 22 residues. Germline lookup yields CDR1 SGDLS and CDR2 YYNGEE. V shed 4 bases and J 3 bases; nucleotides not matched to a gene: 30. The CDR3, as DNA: TGTGCCAGCAGCTCCCGGCAGAGGGGGCCTGTACGGCGAACGGCTTTGGACTATGGCTACACCTTC. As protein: CASSSRQRGPVRRTALDYGYTF.

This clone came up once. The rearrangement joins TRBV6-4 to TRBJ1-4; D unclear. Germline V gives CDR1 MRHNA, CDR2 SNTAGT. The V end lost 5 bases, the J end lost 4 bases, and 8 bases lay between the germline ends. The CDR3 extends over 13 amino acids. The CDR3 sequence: CASSPQINEKLFF. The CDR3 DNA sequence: TGTGCCAGCAGTCCACAGATTAATGAAAAACTGTTTTTT.

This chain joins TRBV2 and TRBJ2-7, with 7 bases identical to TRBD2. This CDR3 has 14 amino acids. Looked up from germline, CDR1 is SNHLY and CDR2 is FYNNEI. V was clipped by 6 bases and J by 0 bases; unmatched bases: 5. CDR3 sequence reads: CASRARTSSYEQYF. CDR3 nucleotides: TGTGCCAGCAGGGCCAGGACTAGCTCCTACGAGCAGTACTTC.

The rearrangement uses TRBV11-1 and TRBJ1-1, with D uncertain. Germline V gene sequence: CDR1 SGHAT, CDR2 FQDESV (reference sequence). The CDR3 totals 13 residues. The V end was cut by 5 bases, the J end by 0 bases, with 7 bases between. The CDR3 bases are TGTGCCAGCAGCCCTCTTATGAACACTGAAGCTTTCTTT. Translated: CASSPLMNTEAFF.

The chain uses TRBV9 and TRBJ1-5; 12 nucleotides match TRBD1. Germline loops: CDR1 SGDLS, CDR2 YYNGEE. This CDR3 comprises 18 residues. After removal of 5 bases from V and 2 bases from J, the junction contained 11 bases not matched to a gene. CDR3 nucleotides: TGTGCCAGCAGTAAACGGGACAGGGGGCTTCTATGCAATCAGCCCCAGCATTTT. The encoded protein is CASSKRDRGLLCNQPQHF.

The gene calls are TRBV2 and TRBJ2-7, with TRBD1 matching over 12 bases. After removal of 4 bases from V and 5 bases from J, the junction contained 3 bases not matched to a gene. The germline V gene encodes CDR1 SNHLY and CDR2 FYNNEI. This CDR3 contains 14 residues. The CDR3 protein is CASSAGTGGDEQYF. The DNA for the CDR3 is TGTGCCAGCAGTGCCGGGACAGGGGGCGACGAGCAGTACTTC.

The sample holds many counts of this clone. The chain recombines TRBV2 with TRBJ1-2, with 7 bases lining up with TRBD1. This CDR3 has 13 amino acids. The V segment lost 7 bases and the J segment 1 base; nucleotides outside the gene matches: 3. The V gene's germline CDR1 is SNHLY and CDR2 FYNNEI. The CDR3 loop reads CASKRDSNYGYTF. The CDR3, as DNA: TGTGCCAGCAAACGGGACAGTAACTATGGCTACACCTTC.

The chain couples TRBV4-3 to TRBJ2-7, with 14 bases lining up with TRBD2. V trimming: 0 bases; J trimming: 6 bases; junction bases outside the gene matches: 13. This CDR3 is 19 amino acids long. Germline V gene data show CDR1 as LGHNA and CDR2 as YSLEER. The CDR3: CASSQDSAPRLAGGLEQYF. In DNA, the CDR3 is TGCGCCAGCAGCCAAGATAGCGCCCCCCGACTAGCGGGGGGGCTCGAGCAGTACTTC.

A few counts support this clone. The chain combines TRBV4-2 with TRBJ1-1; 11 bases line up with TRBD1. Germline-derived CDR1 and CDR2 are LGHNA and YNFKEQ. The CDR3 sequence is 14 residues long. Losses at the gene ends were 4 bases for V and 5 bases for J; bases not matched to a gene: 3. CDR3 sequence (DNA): TGTGCCAGCAGCCCGGGACAGGGGGTGACTGAAGCTTTCTTT. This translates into CASSPGQGVTEAFF.

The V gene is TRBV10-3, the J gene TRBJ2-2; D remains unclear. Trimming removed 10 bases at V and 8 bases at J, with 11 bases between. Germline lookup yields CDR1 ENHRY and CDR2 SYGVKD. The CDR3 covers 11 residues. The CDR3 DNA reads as TGTGCCACGACAAAAACGGGGGAGCTGTTTTTT. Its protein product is CATTKTGELFF.

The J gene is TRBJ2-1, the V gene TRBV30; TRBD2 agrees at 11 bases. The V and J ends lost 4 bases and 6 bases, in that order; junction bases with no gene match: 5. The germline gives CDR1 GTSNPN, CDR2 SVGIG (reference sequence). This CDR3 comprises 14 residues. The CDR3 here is CAWTSGGLFNEQFF. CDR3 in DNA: TGTGCCTGGACTAGCGGGGGGTTGTTCAATGAGCAGTTCTTC.

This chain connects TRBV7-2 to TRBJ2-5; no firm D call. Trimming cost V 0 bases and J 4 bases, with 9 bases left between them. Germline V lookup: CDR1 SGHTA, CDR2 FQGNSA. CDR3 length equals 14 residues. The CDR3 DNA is TGTGCCAGCAGCTTAGCCCACCCTAGAGAGACCCAGTACTTC. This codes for CASSLAHPRETQYF.

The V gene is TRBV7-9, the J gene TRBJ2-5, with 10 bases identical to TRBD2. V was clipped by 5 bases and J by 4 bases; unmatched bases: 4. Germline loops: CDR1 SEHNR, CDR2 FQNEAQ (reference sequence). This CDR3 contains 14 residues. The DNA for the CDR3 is TGTGCCAGCAGCATTGGACTAGCGGTAGAGACCCAGTACTTC. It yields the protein CASSIGLAVETQYF.

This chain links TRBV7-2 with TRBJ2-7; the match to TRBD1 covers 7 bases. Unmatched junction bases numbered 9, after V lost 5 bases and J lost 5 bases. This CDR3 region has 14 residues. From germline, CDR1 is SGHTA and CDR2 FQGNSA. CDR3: CASSRDRPPDEQYF. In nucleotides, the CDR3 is TGTGCCAGCAGCCGGGACAGACCTCCTGACGAGCAGTACTTC.

In DNA, the CDR3 is TGTGCCAGCACCTCCGGCAGGGGCTATGGCTACACCTTC. This sequence encodes CASTSGRGYGYTF. The chain is built from TRBV5-4 and TRBJ1-2; tentative D call: TRBD1 (6 bases). This CDR3 comprises 13 residues. The germline V and J ends were trimmed by 6 bases and 4 bases, with 13 bases remaining between them. Looked up from germline, CDR1 is SGHNT and CDR2 is YYREEE (reference sequence). The whole variable domain, remainder taken from reference TRBV5-4 and TRBJ1-2, is ETGVTQSPTHLIKTRGQQVTLRCSSQSGHNTVSWYQQALGQGPQFIFQYYREEENGRGNFPPRFSGLQFPNYSSELNVNALELDDSALYLCASTSGRGYGYTFGSGTRLTVV.

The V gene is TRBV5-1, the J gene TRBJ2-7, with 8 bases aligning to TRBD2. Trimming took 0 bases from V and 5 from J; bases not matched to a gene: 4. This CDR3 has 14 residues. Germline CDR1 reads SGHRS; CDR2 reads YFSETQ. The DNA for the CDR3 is TGCGCCAGCAGCTTGGAAGGACTAGCAAACGAGCAGTACTTC. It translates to CASSLEGLANEQYF.

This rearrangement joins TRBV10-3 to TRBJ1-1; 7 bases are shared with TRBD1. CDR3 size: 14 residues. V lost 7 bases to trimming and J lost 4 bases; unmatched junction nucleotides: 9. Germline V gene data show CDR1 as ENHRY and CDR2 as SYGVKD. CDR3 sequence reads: CAITGQGGGTEAFF. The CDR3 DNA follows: TGTGCCATCACCGGTCAGGGGGGCGGCACTGAAGCTTTCTTT.

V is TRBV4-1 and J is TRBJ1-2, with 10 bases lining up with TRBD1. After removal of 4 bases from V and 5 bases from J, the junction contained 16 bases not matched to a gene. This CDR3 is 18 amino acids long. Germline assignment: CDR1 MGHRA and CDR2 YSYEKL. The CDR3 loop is CASSPSGTGEREGYGYTF. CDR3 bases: TGCGCCAGCAGCCCTAGCGGGACAGGGGAAAGAGAAGGGTATGGCTACACCTTC.